The 9 T cell receptor beta chains below come from one sample, sequenced in a study of blood T cells in healthy people across ages. A J-beta primer mix and a sample-barcoded 5' primer were used in a second PCR of about 7 to 12 cycles. Each CDR3 protein is one row after TCRdb ran MiXCR on the 5' RACE reads. The sample consists of some 1.5 million distinct CDR3 sequences, roughly 30% of them appearing once. The material sequenced was blood. The receptor source for this set is a woman under 40 in good health.

This clonotype was detected only a few times. The V and J genes are TRBV20-1 and TRBJ2-1; 10 nucleotides align to TRBD1. With V trimmed by 7 bases and J by 6 bases, 12 bases remained unmatched. The CDR3 is made up of 15 amino acids. Germline V gives CDR1 DFQATT, CDR2 SNEGSKA (reference sequence). The CDR3 DNA reads TGCAGTGTTCCCCCGGGACAGGGGACCCTCAATGAGCAGTTCTTC. It yields the protein CSVPPGQGTLNEQFF.

V and J are TRBV24-1 and TRBJ2-3, with D maybe TRBD1 (5 bases). There are 16 residues in the CDR3. V was shortened by 3 bases and J by 2 bases, with 14 bases between the two germline ends. Per germline, CDR1 KGHDR and CDR2 SFDVKD. The CDR3 loop reads CATSDRRQGTTDTQYF. The DNA of the CDR3 is TGTGCCACCAGTGATAGAAGGCAGGGCACCACAGATACGCAGTATTTT.

This clonotype showed up many times. The rearrangement uses TRBV4-3 and TRBJ2-1; D unresolved. Trimming left V 0 bases short and J 9 bases short, with 9 bases between. The CDR3 runs to 13 residues. Germline CDR1 and CDR2: LGHNA and YSLEER. The CDR3 region has the DNA TGCGCCAGCAGCCAAGAACCCCCCGGTGAGCAGTTCTTC. It translates to CASSQEPPGEQFF.

The V call is TRBV7-2, the J call TRBJ2-3, with TRBD2 matching over 11 bases. The junction had 9 bases not matched to a gene; V was cut back by 1 base and J by 3 bases. This CDR3 region has 18 residues. Germline CDR1 SGHTA, CDR2 FQGNSA. CDR3 protein: CASSLVTSGSSGTDTQYF. In DNA form, the CDR3 reads TGTGCCAGCAGCTTAGTTACTAGCGGGAGTTCCGGGACAGATACGCAGTATTTT.

The chain has TRBV4-1 and TRBJ2-3, with D perhaps given as TRBD1 or TRBD2 (5 bases each). V was shortened by 1 base and J by 4 bases, with 21 bases between the two germline ends. The germline CDR1 and CDR2 sequences are MGHRA and YSYEKL. The CDR3 covers 18 residues. The CDR3 reads CASSQAGTADPRPDTQYF. CDR3 DNA: TGCGCCAGCAGCCAAGCAGGGACCGCCGATCCGCGGCCAGATACGCAGTATTTT.

The gene calls are TRBV2 and TRBJ2-7; no reliable D call. V gave up 6 bases and J gave up 6 bases, with 15 bases separating them. Germline loops: CDR1 SNHLY, CDR2 FYNNEI. This CDR3 contains 13 residues. CDR3 loop: CASSPPSSREQYF. For the CDR3, the DNA is TGTGCCAGCAGCCCTCCGAGCTCTCGCGAGCAGTACTTC.

This clonotype appeared a single time. A read error may explain this, as a much larger clone is one base away. This chain uses TRBV12-3 or TRBV12-4 with TRBJ1-5; weak D call: TRBD2 (5 bases). The better agreement between TRBJ2-3 and the DNA end casts doubt on the J call. The CDR3 is made up of 14 amino acids. CDR3 protein: CASSSEGGNQPQYF. The CDR3 DNA reads as TGTGCCAGCAGTTCCGAGGGCGGCAATCAGCCCCAGTATTTT.

This clonotype was recorded at least ten times. The chain recombines TRBV5-5 with TRBJ2-7; 8 bases agree with TRBD2. Unmatched junction bases numbered 9, after V lost 3 bases and J lost 4 bases. Germline values: CDR1 SGHKS, CDR2 YYEKEE (reference sequence). The CDR3 length is 15 residues. In nucleotides, the CDR3 is TGTGCCAGCAGCTATCAGCGGGAGCCGGTATACGAGCAGTACTTC. It encodes CASSYQREPVYEQYF. The entire variable domain, with the rest obtained from reference TRBV5-5 and TRBJ2-7, is as follows: DAGVTQSPTHLIKTRGQQVTLRCSPISGHKSVSWYQQVLGQGPQFIFQYYEKEERGRGNFPDRFSARQFPNYSSELNVNALLLGDSALYLCASSYQREPVYEQYFGPGTRLTVT.

Note on this clonotype: One end of the junction fails to match germline, which may point to a read error. The chain combines TRBV6-5 with TRBJ1-1, with D hard to call. CDR3 length: 14 residues. The germline V gene encodes CDR1 MNHEY and CDR2 SVGAGI. The CDR3 sequence is CAGSSRLLNTEAFF. The CDR3 DNA follows: TGTGCCGGCAGTTCCCGTTTGTTGAACACTGAAGCTTTCTTT.